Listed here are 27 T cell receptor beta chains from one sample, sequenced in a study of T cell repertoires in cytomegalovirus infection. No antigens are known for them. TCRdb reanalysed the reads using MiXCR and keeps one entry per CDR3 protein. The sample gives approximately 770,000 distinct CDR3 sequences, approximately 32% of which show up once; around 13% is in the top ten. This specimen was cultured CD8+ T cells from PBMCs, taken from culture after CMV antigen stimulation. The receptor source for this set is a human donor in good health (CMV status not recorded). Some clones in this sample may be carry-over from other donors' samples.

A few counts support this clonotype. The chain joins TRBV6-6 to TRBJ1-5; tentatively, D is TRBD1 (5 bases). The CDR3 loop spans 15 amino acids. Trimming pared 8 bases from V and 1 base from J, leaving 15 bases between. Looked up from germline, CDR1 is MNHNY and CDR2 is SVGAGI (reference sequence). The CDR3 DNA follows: TGTGCCAGCCACTCAGGGTCCCAGAGCAATCAGCCCCAGCATTTT. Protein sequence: CASHSGSQSNQPQHF.

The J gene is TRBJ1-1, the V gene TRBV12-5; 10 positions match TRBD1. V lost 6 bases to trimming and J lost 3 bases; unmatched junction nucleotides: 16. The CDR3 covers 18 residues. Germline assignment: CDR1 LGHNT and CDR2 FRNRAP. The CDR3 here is CASGFTGTGVGHDTEAFF. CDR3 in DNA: TGTGCTAGTGGCTTCACCGGGACAGGGGTAGGCCATGACACTGAAGCTTTCTTT.

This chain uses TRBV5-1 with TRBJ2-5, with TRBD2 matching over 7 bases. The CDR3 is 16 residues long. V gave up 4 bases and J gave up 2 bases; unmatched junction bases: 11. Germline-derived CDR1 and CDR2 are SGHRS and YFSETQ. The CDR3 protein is CASSPPSGGVQETQYF. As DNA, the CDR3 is TGCGCCAGCAGCCCCCCTAGCGGAGGGGTTCAAGAGACCCAGTACTTC. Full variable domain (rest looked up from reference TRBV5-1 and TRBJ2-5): KAGVTQTPRYLIKTRGQQVTLSCSPISGHRSVSWYQQTPGQGLQFLFEYFSETQRNKGNFPGRFSGRQFSNSRSEMNVSTLELGDSALYLCASSPPSGGVQETQYFGPGTRLLVL.

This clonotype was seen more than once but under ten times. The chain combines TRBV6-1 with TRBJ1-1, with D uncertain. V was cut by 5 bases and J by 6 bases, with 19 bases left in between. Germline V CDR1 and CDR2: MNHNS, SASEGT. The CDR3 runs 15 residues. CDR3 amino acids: CASSHRPDTDAEAFF. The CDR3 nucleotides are TGTGCCAGCAGTCACCGGCCCGACACGGACGCTGAAGCTTTCTTT.

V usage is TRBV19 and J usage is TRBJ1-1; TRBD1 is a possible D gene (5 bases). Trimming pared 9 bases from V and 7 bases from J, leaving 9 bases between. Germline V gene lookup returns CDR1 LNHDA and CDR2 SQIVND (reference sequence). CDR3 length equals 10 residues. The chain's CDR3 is CASLGGEAFF. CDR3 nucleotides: TGTGCCAGCCTCGGGGGTGAAGCTTTCTTT.

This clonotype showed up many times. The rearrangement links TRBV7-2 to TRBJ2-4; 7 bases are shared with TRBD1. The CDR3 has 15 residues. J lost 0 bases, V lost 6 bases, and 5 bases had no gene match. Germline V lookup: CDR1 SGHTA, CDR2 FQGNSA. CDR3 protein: CASSPDRLAKNIQYF. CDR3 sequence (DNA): TGTGCCAGCAGTCCGGACAGGCTAGCCAAAAACATTCAGTACTTC. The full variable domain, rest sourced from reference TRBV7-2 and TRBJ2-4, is GAGVSQSPSNKVTEKGKDVELRCDPISGHTALYWYRQSLGQGLEFLIYFQGNSAPDKSGLPSDRFSAERTGGSVSTLTIQRTQQEDSAVYLCASSPDRLAKNIQYFGAGTRLSVL.

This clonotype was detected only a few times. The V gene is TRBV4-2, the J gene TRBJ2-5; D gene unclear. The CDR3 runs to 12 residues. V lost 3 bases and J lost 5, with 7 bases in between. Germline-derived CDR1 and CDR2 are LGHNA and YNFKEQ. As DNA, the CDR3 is TGTGCCAGCAGCCACGAAGGGGAGACCCAGTACTTC. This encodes CASSHEGETQYF.

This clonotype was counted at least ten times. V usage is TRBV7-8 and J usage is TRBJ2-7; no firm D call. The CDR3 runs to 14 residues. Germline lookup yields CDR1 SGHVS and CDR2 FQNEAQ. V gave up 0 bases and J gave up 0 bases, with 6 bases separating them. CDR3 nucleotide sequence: TGTGCCAGCAGCTTAGCGGCGGACTCCTACGAGCAGTACGTC. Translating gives CASSLAADSYEQYV.

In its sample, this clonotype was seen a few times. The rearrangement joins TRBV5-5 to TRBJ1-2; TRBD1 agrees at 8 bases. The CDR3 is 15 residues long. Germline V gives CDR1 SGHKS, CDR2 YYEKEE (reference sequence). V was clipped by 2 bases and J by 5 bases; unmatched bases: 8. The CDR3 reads CASSLESQGAYGYTF. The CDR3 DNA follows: TGTGCCAGCAGCTTAGAGAGTCAGGGGGCTTATGGCTACACCTTC.

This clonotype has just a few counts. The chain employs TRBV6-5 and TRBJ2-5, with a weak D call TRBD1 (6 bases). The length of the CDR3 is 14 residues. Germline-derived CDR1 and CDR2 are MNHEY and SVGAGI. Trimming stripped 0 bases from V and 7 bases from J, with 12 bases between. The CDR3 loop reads CASSYSGGWGTQYF. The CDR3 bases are TGTGCCAGCAGTTACTCTGGGGGCTGGGGGACCCAGTACTTC.

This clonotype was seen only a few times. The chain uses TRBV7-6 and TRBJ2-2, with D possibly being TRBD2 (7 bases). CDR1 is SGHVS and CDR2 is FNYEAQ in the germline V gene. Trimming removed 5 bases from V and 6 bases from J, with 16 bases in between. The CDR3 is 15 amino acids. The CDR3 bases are TGTGCCAGCAGCAAGGGGGGGCAGCAGGCCGGGGAGCTGTTTTTT. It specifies CASSKGGQQAGELFF.

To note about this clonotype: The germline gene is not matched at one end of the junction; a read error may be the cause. The CDR3 DNA follows: TGTGCCAGCGGTTTTGGGGCTAGCGGAGAGATCCAGTACTTC. This gives the protein CASGFGASGEIQYF. The chain joins TRBV27 to TRBJ2-5; 7 bases line up with TRBD2. CDR3 length: 14 residues. Germline V gene sequence: CDR1 MNHEY, CDR2 SMNVEV (reference sequence).

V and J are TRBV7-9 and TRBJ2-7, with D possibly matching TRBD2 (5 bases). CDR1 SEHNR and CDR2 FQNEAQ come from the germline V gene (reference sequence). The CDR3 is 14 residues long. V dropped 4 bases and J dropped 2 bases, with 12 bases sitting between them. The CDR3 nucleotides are TGTGCCAGCAGCTCTCCGGGGTTGGCCTACGAGCAGTACTTC. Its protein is CASSSPGLAYEQYF.

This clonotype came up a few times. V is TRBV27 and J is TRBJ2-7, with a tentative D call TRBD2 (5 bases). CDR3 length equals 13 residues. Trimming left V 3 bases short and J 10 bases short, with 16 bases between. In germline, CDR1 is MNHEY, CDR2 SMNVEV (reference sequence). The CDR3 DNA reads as TGTGCCAGCAGTTTTCATCTTGGGGAGCGACAGTACGTC. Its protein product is CASSFHLGERQYV.

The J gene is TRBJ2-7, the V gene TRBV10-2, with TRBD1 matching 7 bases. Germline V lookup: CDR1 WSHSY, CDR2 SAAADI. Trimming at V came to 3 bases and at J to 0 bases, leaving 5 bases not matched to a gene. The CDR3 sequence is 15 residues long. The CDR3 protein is CASSDRNRGSYEQYF. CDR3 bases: TGCGCCAGCAGTGACCGGAACAGGGGCTCCTACGAGCAGTACTTC.

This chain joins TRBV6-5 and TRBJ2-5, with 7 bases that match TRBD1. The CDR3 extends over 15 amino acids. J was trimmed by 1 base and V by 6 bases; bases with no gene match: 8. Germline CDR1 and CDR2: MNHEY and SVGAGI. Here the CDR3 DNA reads TGTGCCAGCAGCCAATTACAGGGGTTCCAAGAGACCCAGTACTTC. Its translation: CASSQLQGFQETQYF.

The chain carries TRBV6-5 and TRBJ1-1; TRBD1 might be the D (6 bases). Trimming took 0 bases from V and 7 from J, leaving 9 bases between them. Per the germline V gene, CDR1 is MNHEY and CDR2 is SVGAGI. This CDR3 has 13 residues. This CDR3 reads CASSYSIGGEAFF. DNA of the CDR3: TGTGCCAGCAGTTACTCGATAGGGGGTGAAGCTTTCTTT.

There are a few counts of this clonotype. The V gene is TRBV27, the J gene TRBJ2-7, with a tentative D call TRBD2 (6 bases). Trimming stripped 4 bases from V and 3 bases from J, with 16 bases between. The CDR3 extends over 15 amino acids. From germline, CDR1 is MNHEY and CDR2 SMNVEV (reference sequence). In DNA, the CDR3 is TGTGCCAGCAGTTACAATCGGGACTGGAGCTACGAGCAGTACTTC. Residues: CASSYNRDWSYEQYF.

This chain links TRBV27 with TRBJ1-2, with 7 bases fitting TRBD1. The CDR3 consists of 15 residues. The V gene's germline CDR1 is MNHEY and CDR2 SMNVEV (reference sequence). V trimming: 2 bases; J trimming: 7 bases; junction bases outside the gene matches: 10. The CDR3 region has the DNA TGTGCCAGCAGTTTAACCTCAGGGGGGCCGATTGGCTACACCTTC. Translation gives CASSLTSGGPIGYTF.

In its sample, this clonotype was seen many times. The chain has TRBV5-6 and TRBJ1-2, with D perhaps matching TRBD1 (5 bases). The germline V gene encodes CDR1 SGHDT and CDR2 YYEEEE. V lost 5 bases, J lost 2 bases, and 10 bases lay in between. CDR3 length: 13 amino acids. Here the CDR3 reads CASSPDRNYGYTF. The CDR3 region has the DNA TGTGCCAGCAGTCCCGACAGAAACTATGGCTACACCTTC.

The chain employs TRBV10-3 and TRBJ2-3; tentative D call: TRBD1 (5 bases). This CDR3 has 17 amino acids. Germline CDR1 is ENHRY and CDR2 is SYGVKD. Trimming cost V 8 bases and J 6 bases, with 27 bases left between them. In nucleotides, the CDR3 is TGTGCCATCTCACAATTATGGGGCGGCACCTCACAGGATACGCAGTATTTT. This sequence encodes CAISQLWGGTSQDTQYF.

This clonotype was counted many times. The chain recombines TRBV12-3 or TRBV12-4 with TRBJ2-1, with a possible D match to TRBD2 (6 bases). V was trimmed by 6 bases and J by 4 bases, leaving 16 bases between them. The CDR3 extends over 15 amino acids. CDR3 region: CASRGDVGGYNEQFF. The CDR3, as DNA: TGTGCCAGCAGAGGGGACGTCGGAGGGTACAATGAGCAGTTCTTC.

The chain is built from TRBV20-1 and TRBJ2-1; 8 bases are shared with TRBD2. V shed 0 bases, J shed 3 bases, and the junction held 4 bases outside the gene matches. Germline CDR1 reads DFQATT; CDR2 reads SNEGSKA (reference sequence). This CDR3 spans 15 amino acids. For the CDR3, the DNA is TGCAGTGCTAGAGATACCGGGGGGGTCTACAATGAGCAGTTCTTC. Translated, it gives CSARDTGGVYNEQFF.

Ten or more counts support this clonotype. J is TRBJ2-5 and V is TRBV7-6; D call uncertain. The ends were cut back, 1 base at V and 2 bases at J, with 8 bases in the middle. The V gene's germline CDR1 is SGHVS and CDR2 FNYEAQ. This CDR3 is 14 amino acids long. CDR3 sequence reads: CASSLGSVQETQYF. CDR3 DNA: TGTGCCAGCAGCTTAGGGAGTGTACAAGAGACCCAGTACTTC.

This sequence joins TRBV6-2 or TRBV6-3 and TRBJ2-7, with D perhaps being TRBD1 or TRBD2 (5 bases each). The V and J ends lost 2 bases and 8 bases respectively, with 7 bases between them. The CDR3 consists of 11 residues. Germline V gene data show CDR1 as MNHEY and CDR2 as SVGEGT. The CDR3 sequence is CASSYPGQQYV. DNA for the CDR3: TGTGCCAGCAGTTACCCGGGGCAGCAGTACGTC.

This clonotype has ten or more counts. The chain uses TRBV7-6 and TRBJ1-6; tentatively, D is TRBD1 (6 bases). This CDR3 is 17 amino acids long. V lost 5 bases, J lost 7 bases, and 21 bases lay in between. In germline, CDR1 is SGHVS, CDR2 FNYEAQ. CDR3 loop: CASSKDGGPSDNSPLHF. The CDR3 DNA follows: TGTGCCAGCAGCAAAGACGGGGGGCCATCGGACAATTCACCCCTCCACTTT.

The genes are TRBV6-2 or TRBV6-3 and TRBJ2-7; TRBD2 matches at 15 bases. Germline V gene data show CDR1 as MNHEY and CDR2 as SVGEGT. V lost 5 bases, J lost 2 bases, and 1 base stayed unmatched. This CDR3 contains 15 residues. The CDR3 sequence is CASSGTSGGPYEQYV. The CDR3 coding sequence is TGTGCCAGCAGTGGGACTAGCGGGGGGCCCTACGAGCAGTACGTC.